These 20 T cell receptor beta chains came from one sample sequenced in a study of blood T cell repertoires in COVID-19. TCRdb keeps only in-frame clones here, not all; method: immunoSEQ multiplex PCR. The sample contains roughly 190,000 clones, roughly 77% of which appear only once. The source material was PBMCs or T cells enriched from blood (not recorded which). Every receptor here comes from a woman aged 45-65 years with acute COVID-19.

The chain combines TRBV6-5 with TRBJ1-1; D is unresolved. CDR3 length equals 15 residues. Looked up from germline, CDR1 is MNHEY and CDR2 is SVGAGI. The ends were cut back, 0 bases at V and 5 bases at J, with 13 bases in the middle. The DNA for the CDR3 is TGTGCCAGCAGTTACTCCCCCCGCAGGCGAACTGAAGCTTTCTTT. It codes for CASSYSPRRRTEAFF.

The gene calls are TRBV3-1 (or the pseudogene TRBV3-2) and TRBJ2-5; D ambiguous. V shed 4 bases and J shed 4 bases, with 13 bases lying between them. The CDR3 extends over 14 amino acids. Looked up from germline, CDR1 is LGHDT and CDR2 is YNNKEL (reference sequence). The CDR3 loop is CASSPNSPSETQYF. The CDR3, as DNA: TGTGCCAGCAGCCCTAACAGCCCGTCAGAGACCCAGTACTTC.

This clone was picked up a small number of times. V is TRBV25-1 and J is TRBJ1-4; 7 nucleotides match TRBD1. The J segment lost 3 bases and the V segment lost 3 bases, leaving 4 bases of the junction unmatched. The CDR3 extends over 15 amino acids. Germline lookup yields CDR1 MGHDK and CDR2 SYGVNS. In DNA form, the CDR3 reads TGTGCCAGCAGTGACAGGGGGGTACCTAATGAAAAACTGTTTTTT. This codes for CASSDRGVPNEKLFF.

The rearrangement joins TRBV19 to TRBJ1-2; 10 positions match TRBD1. Germline CDR1 reads LNHDA; CDR2 reads SQIVND (reference sequence). V shed 5 bases and J 7 bases; nucleotides not matched to a gene: 7. This CDR3 contains 14 residues. The CDR3 here is CASSPGTGVRGYTF. The CDR3 DNA reads as TGTGCCAGTAGTCCCGGGACAGGGGTTCGTGGCTACACCTTC.

The chain combines TRBV30 with TRBJ1-2; maybe TRBD1 (5 bases). V lost 0 bases, J lost 4 bases, and 9 bases lay in between. Germline V gene sequence: CDR1 GTSNPN, CDR2 SVGIG (reference sequence). There are 13 residues in the CDR3. The CDR3: CAWSVQETYGYTF. The CDR3 coding sequence is TGTGCCTGGAGTGTACAGGAGACCTATGGCTACACCTTC.

The rearrangement joins TRBV7-2 to TRBJ1-2; D gene unclear. The germline V and J ends were trimmed by 2 bases and 5 bases, with 21 bases remaining between them. CDR1 and CDR2 (germline): SGHTA, FQGNSA. The CDR3 has 17 amino acids. The CDR3 protein is CASSLMVSGTPPYGYTF. In DNA, the CDR3 is TGTGCCAGCAGCTTAATGGTCAGCGGAACCCCTCCATATGGCTACACCTTC.

The V and J genes are TRBV7-9 and TRBJ1-2, with 7 bases lining up with TRBD1. CDR1 is SEHNR, CDR2 FQNEAQ, per germline (reference sequence). This CDR3 spans 15 amino acids. Unmatched junction bases numbered 6, after V lost 5 bases and J lost 0 bases. CDR3 bases: TGTGCCAGCAGCGCACAGGGGACCCCTAACTATGGCTACACCTTC. This translates into CASSAQGTPNYGYTF.

This clone was seen a handful of times. V usage is TRBV10-3 and J usage is TRBJ2-3; a possible D gene is TRBD2 (5 bases). V gave up 6 bases and J gave up 0 bases, with 13 bases separating them. Germline CDR1 ENHRY, CDR2 SYGVKD. This CDR3 region has 15 residues. DNA for the CDR3: TGTGCCATCAGAGACGACTACCCTAGCACAGATACGCAGTATTTT. Amino acids: CAIRDDYPSTDTQYF.

The genes are TRBV5-1 and TRBJ1-5; D unresolved. This CDR3 is 14 amino acids long. The ends were cut back, 2 bases at V and 3 bases at J, with 9 bases in the middle. The germline gives CDR1 SGHRS, CDR2 YFSETQ. This CDR3 reads CASSFGPINQPQHF. CDR3 bases: TGCGCCAGCAGCTTTGGGCCGATCAATCAGCCCCAGCATTTT.

This clone was counted a few times. The chain joins TRBV29-1 to TRBJ1-2; D perhaps matches TRBD1 (5 bases). CDR1 SQVTM and CDR2 ANQGSEA come from the germline V gene. This CDR3 is built from 13 residues. CDR3 region: CSAGTKANYGYTF. Written as DNA, the CDR3 is TGCAGTGCAGGGACTAAAGCTAACTATGGCTACACCTTC. The full variable domain, rest sourced from reference TRBV29-1 and TRBJ1-2, is SAVISQKPSRDICQRGTSLTIQCQVDSQVTMMFWYRQQPGQSLTLIATANQGSEATYESGFVIDKFPISRPNLTFSTLTVSNMSPEDSSIYLCSAGTKANYGYTFGSGTRLTVV.

V is TRBV7-9 and J is TRBJ1-2; 10 positions match TRBD1. Trimming took 7 bases from V and 8 from J; bases not matched to a gene: 13. The CDR3 is 15 residues long. Germline V CDR1 and CDR2: SEHNR, FQNEAQ (reference sequence). The CDR3 loop is CASTTAIGQGDGYTF. Here the CDR3 DNA reads TGTGCCAGCACTACCGCGATAGGACAGGGGGACGGCTACACCTTC.

V is TRBV4-1 and J is TRBJ2-1; 8 bases map to TRBD2. Germline-derived CDR1 and CDR2 are MGHRA and YSYEKL. This CDR3 contains 14 residues. V lost 5 bases to trimming and J lost 8 bases; unmatched junction nucleotides: 8. In nucleotides, the CDR3 is TGCGCCAGCAGCTTCTTAGCGGGATATTATGAGCAGTTCTTC. Its translation is CASSFLAGYYEQFF.

This chain uses TRBV13 with TRBJ1-3; 7 nucleotides align to TRBD1. CDR1 is PRHDT, CDR2 FYEKMQ, per germline (reference sequence). J gave up 0 bases and V 4 bases, and 9 bases lay outside the gene matches. This CDR3 spans 17 amino acids. The CDR3 spells CASSSHGQAPSGNTIYF. CDR3 nucleotide sequence: TGTGCCAGCAGCTCACACGGACAGGCCCCCTCTGGAAACACCATATATTTT.

The CDR3 DNA reads TGTGCCAGTAGTATAGACCCGCGCAGGAGCACAGATACGCAGTATTTT. It specifies CASSIDPRRSTDTQYF. V gene TRBV19 combines with J gene TRBJ2-3; the D is unclear. The V gene's germline CDR1 is LNHDA and CDR2 SQIVND (reference sequence). The CDR3 contains 16 residues. Trimming stripped 0 bases from V and 0 bases from J, with 10 bases between.

The chain is built from TRBV6-5 and TRBJ2-1, with D possibly matching TRBD1 (6 bases). Germline CDR1 and CDR2: MNHEY and SVGAGI. CDR3 size: 12 residues. V was clipped by 6 bases and J by 12 bases, with 15 bases between them. The CDR3 DNA is TGTGCCAGCAGCGACAGGACAGCTTGGCAGTTCTTC. It specifies CASSDRTAWQFF.

This clone was seen a handful of times. The gene calls are TRBV12-1 and TRBJ2-5; TRBD2 is the table's D call, not checked against the DNA. TRBV12-1 is labeled a pseudogene. The CDR3 is 15 amino acids. The chain's CDR3 is CASSGQGLRKETQYF. The CDR3 nucleotides are TGTGCCAGCAGCGGCCAGGGACTGCGGAAAGAGACCCAGTACTTC.

The chain's CDR3 is CANHTPAGSPLHF. The CDR3 DNA follows: TGTGCCAACCATACACCAGCGGGGTCACCCCTCCACTTT. The rearrangement links TRBV2 to TRBJ1-6, with D unclear. With 10 bases removed from V and 10 bases from J, the gap between germline ends came to 17 bases. The CDR3 has 13 residues. Germline V gene data show CDR1 as SNHLY and CDR2 as FYNNEI.

CDR3 coding DNA: TGTGCCAGCAGCTTGTGGGGGCAACGGGGCTACACCTTC. Translating it yields CASSLWGQRGYTF. The V and J genes are TRBV5-6 and TRBJ1-2, with D tentatively TRBD1 (6 bases). The germline V gene encodes CDR1 SGHDT and CDR2 YYEEEE. V lost 1 base, J lost 8 bases, and 12 bases lay in between. CDR3 size: 13 residues.

In this sample, this clone turned up once. The rearrangement joins TRBV19 to TRBJ1-1; perhaps TRBD1 as D (5 bases). CDR3 length: 12 amino acids. The V end was cut by 6 bases, the J end by 11 bases, with 16 bases between. Germline CDR1 LNHDA, CDR2 SQIVND (reference sequence). CDR3 sequence: CASSLTWGRAFF. The CDR3 bases are TGTGCCAGTAGCCTGACCTGGGGGAGGGCTTTCTTT.

This clone was seen more than once but under ten times. The CDR3 spells CASSQAYSNQPQHF. CDR3 coding DNA: TGCGCCAGCAGCCAGGCTTATAGCAATCAGCCCCAGCATTTT. The rearrangement links TRBV4-1 to TRBJ1-5, with D unresolved. Trimming shortened V by 3 bases and J by 0 bases, and 6 bases separated the two germline ends. This CDR3 is built from 14 residues. Germline V gene sequence: CDR1 MGHRA, CDR2 YSYEKL.